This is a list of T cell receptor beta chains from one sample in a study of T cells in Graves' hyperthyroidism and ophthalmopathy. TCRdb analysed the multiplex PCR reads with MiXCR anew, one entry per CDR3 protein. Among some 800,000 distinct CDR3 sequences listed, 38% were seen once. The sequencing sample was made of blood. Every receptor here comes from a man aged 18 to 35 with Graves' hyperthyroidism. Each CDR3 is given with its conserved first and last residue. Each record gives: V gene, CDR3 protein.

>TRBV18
CASSPLEYQETQYF
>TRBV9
CASSSSGSQTYEQYF
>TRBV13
CASSSADEGNTIYF
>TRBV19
CASSTGQGEQYF
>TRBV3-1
CASSRRQEEVWQPQHF
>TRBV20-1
CSARDVGGVGTEAFF
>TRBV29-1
CSARTGSTDTQYF
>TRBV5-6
CASIKTGGRDEQYF
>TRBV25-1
CASSFQRTSGSEETQYF
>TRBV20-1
CSARGTADYNSPLHF
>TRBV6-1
CASSYTSNQPQHF
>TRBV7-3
CASGLLKDSPLHF
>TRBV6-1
CASMSDSGNTIYF
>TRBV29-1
CSVSTGTGEETQYF